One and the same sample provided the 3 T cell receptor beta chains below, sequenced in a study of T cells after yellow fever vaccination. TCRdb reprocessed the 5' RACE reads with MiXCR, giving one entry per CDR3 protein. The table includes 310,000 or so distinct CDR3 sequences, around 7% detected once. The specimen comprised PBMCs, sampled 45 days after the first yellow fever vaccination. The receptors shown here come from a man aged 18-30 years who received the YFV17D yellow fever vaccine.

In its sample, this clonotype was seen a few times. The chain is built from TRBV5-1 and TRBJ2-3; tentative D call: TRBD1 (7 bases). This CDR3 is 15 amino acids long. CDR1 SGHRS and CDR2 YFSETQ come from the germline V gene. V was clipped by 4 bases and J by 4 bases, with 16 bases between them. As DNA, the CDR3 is TGCGCCAGCAGCCCGGGGGCAGGGGGGTCAGATACGCAGTATTTT. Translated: CASSPGAGGSDTQYF.

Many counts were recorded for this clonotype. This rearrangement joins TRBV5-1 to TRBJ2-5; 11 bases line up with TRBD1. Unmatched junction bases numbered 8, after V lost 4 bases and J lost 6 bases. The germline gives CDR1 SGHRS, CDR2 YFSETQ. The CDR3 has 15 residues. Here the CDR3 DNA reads TGCGCCAGCAGCCCTCCCGGGACAGGGGGAAAGACCCAGTACTTC. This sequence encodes CASSPPGTGGKTQYF. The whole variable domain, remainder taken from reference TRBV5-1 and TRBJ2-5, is KAGVTQTPRYLIKTRGQQVTLSCSPISGHRSVSWYQQTPGQGLQFLFEYFSETQRNKGNFPGRFSGRQFSNSRSEMNVSTLELGDSALYLCASSPPGTGGKTQYFGPGTRLLVL.

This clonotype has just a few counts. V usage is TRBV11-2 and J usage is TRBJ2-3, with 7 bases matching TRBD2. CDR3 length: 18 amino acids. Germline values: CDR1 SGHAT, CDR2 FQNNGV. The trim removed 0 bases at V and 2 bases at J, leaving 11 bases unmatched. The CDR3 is CASSLDPSGNPFTDTQYF. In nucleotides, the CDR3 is TGTGCCAGCAGCTTAGATCCTAGCGGAAACCCCTTCACAGATACGCAGTATTTT.